This TCR beta chain was captured in a study of blood T cell repertoires in COVID-19. The V and J ends lost 3 bases and 0 bases respectively, with 17 bases between them. CDR3 length: 17 amino acids. In germline, CDR1 is LNHNV, CDR2 YYDKDF (reference sequence). Participants were aged about 18 to 100 years, lived in over 20 US areas, and enrolled virtually. Profiling relied on immunoSEQ multiplex PCR, and the TCRdb table lists in-frame clones only, not all of them. The repertoire includes approximately 210,000 clones, 70% to 90% of them detected once, and roughly 8.4% sits in the top ten. The sample was PBMCs or T cells enriched from blood (not recorded which). The V gene is TRBV15, the J gene TRBJ1-2, with a possible D match to TRBD1 (6 bases). The sequence was obtained from a young woman who had recovered from COVID-19. Here the CDR3 reads CATSSPPPRGANYGYTF. CDR3 nucleotides: TGTGCCACCAGCAGTCCCCCTCCCAGGGGAGCTAACTATGGCTACACCTTC.